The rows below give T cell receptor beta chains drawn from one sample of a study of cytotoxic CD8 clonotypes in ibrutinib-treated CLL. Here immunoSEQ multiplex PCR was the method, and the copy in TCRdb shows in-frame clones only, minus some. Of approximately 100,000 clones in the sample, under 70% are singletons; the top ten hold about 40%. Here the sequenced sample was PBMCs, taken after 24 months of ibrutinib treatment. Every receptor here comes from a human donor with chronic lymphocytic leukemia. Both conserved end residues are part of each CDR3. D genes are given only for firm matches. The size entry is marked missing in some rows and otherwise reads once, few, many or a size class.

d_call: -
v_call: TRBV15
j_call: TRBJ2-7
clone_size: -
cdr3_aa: CATSRGTDEQYF
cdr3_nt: TGTGCCACCAGCAGGGGAACAGACGAGCAGTACTTC

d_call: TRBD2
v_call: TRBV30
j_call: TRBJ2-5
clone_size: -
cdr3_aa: CAWSWASGGGETQYF
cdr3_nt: TGTGCCTGGAGTTGGGCTAGCGGGGGGGGAGAGACCCAGTACTTC

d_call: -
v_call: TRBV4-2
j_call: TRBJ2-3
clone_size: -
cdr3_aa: CASSQAGKGAGGTDTQYF
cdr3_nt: TGTGCCAGCAGCCAAGCGGGGAAAGGGGCAGGGGGCACAGATACGCAGTATTTT

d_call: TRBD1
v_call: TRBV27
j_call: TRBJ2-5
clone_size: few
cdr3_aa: CASRPRQGAVQETQYF
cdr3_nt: TGTGCCAGCAGACCAAGACAGGGGGCGGTCCAAGAGACCCAGTACTTC

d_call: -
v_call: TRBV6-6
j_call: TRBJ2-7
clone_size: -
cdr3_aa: CASTIRGSLYEQYF
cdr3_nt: TGTGCCAGTACAATACGGGGCAGCCTCTACGAGCAGTACTTC

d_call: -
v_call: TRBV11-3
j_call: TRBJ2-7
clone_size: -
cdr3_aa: CASSLEEYGQYF
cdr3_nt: TGTGCCAGCAGCTTGGAGGAATACGGGCAGTACTTC

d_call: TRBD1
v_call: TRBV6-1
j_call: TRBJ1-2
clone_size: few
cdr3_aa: CASSPTGGKNYGYTF
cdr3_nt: TGTGCCAGCAGCCCGACAGGGGGCAAGAACTATGGCTACACCTTC

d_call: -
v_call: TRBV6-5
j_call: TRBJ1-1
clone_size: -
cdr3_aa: CASSYREGMNTEAFF
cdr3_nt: TGTGCCAGCAGTTACCGGGAGGGGATGAACACTGAAGCTTTCTTT

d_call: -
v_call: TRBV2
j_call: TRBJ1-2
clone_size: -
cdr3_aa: CASSEGPGLCPF
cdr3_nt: TGTGCCAGCAGTGAAGGTCCGGGTCTTTGCCCTTTC

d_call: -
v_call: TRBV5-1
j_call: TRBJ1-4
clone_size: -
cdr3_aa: CASSAWDLNEKLFF
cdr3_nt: TGCGCCAGCAGCGCCTGGGACCTTAATGAAAAACTGTTTTTT

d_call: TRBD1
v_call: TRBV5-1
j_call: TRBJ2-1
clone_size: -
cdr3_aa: CASSGRDRANEQFF
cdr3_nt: TGCGCCAGCAGCGGCCGGGACAGGGCCAATGAGCAGTTCTTC

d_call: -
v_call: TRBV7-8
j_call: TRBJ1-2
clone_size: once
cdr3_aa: CASSPRRGLVGYTF
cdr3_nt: TGTGCCAGCAGCCCCAGACGAGGTTTGGTTGGCTACACCTTC

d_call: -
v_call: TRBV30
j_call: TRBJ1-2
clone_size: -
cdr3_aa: CAWSPPTVHGYTF
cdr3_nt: TGTGCCTGGAGTCCACCGACAGTGCATGGCTACACCTTC

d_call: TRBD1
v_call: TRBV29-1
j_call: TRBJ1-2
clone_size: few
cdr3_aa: CSLSRQGSGYTF
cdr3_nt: TGCAGCCTAAGCCGACAGGGCAGTGGCTACACCTTC

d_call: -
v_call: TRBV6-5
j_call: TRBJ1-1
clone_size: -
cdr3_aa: CASSSHTEAFF
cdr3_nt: TGTGCCAGCAGTTCCCACACTGAAGCTTTCTTT

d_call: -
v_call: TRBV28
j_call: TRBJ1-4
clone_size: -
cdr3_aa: CASSSWGLSEKLFF
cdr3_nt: TGTGCCAGCAGTTCCTGGGGGCTCAGTGAAAAACTGTTTTTT

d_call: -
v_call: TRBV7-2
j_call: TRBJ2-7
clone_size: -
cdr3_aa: CASSLVSPGYEQYF
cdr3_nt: TGTGCCAGCAGCCTCGTTTCGCCGGGGTACGAGCAGTACTTC

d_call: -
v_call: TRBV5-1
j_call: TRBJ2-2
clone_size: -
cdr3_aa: CASSLDRAGTGELFF
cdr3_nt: TGCGCCAGCAGCTTGGACAGGGCGGGCACCGGGGAGCTGTTTTTT

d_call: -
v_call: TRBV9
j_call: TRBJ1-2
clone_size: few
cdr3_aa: CASSVALAEGYTF
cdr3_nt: TGTGCCAGCAGCGTAGCTCTTGCGGAGGGCTACACCTTC

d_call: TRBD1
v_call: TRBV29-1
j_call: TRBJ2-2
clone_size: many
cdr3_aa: CSVTRGPGELFF
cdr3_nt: TGCAGCGTAACCAGGGGGCCCGGGGAGCTGTTTTTT

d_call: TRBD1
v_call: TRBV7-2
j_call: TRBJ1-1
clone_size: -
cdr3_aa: CASSSRQGGTEAFF
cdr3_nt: TGTGCCAGCAGCTCCCGACAGGGTGGGACTGAAGCTTTCTTT

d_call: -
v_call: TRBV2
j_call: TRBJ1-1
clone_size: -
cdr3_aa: CASSVRAEAFF
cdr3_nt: TGTGCCAGCAGCGTTCGGGCTGAAGCTTTCTTT

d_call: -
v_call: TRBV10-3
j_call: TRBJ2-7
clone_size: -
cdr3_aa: CAISGGAASNEQYF
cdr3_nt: TGTGCCATCAGTGGAGGCGCTGCCTCCAACGAGCAGTACTTC

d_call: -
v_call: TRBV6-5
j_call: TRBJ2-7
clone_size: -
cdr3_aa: CASSYYQGPYEQYF
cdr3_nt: TGTGCCAGCAGTTACTATCAAGGCCCCTACGAGCAGTACTTC

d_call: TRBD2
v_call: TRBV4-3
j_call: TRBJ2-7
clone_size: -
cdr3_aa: CASSQEGLAGGRSYEQYF
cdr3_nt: TGCGCCAGCAGCCAAGAGGGCTTAGCGGGGGGGCGCTCCTACGAGCAGTACTTC

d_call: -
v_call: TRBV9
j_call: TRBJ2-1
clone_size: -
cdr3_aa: CASSVATDSYNEQFF
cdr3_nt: TGTGCCAGCAGCGTAGCCACCGACTCCTACAATGAGCAGTTCTTC

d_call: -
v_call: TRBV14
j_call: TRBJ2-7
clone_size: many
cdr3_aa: CASSSQDYPYEQYF
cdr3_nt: TGTGCCAGCAGCTCCCAGGACTACCCCTACGAGCAGTACTTC

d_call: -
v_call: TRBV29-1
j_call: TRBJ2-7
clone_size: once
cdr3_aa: CSVGLGGGYEQYF
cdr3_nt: TGCAGCGTTGGCTTAGGTGGAGGATACGAGCAGTACTTC

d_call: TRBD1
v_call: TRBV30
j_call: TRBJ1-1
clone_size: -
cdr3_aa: CAWNGQGYVNTEAFF
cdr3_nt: TGTGCCTGGAATGGACAGGGGTACGTGAACACTGAAGCTTTCTTT

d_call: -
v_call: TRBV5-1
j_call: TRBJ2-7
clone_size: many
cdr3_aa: CASSLAGLRSYEQYF
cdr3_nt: TGCGCCAGCAGCTTGGCCGGACTTCGATCCTACGAGCAGTACTTC

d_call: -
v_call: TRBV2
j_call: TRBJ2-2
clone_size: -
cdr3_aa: CASSERLNTGELFF
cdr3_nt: TGTGCCAGCAGTGAACGGCTTAACACCGGGGAGCTGTTTTTT

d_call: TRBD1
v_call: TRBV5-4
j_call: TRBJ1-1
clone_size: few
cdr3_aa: CASSLGGTGYTEAFF
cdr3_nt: TGTGCCAGCAGCTTGGGTGGGACAGGGTACACTGAAGCTTTCTTT

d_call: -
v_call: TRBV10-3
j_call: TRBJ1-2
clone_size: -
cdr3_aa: CAISESPGSHYGYTF
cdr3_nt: TGTGCCATCAGTGAGTCCCCAGGATCCCACTATGGCTACACCTTC

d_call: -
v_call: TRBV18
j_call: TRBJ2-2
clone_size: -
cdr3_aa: CASSPPSRTGELFF
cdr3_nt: TGTGCCAGCTCACCACCCTCCAGGACCGGGGAGCTGTTTTTT

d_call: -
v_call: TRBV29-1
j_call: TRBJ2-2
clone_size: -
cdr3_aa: CSVSSHSNTGELFF
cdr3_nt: TGCAGCGTTAGTTCCCATTCTAACACCGGGGAGCTGTTTTTT

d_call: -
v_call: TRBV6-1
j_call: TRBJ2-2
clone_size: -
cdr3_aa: CASSDGARVGELFF
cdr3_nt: TGTGCCAGCAGTGACGGGGCGCGGGTCGGGGAGCTGTTTTTT

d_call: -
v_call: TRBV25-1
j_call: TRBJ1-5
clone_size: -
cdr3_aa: CASREAGNQPQHF
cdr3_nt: TGTGCCAGCAGGGAGGCCGGCAATCAGCCCCAGCATTTT

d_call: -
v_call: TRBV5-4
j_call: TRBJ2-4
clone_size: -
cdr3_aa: CASSLVGTPSLAKNIQYF
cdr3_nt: TGTGCCAGCAGCTTGGTGGGGACACCTTCCCTAGCCAAAAACATTCAGTACTTC

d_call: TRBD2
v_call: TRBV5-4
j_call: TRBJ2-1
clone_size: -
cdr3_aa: CASSRGGGANNEQFF
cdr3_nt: TGTGCCAGCAGCCGTGGGGGGGGTGCGAACAATGAGCAGTTCTTC

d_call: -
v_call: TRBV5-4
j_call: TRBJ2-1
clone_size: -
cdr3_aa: CASKYSNNEQFF
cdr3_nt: TGTGCCAGCAAGTATTCCAACAATGAGCAGTTCTTC

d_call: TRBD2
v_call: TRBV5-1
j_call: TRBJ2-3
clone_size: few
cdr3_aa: CASRRGLAGEQDTQYF
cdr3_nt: TGCGCCAGCAGACGAGGACTAGCGGGGGAGCAGGATACGCAGTATTTT

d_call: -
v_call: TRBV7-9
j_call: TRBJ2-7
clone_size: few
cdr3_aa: CASSLGGVPSYEQYF
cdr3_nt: TGTGCCAGCAGCTTAGGGGGCGTCCCCTCCTACGAGCAGTACTTC

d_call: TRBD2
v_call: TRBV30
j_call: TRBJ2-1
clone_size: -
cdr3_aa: CAWRTSGGLEQFF
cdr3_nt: TGTGCCTGGAGGACTAGCGGGGGCTTGGAGCAGTTCTTC

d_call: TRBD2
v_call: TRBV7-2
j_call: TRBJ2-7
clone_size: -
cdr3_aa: CASSWTSGGAYEQYF
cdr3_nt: TGTGCCAGCAGCTGGACTAGCGGGGGGGCCTACGAGCAGTACTTC

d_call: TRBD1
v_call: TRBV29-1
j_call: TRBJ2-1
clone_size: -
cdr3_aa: CSVGQGGFGNEQFF
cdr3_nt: TGCAGCGTGGGACAGGGGGGTTTCGGCAATGAGCAGTTCTTC

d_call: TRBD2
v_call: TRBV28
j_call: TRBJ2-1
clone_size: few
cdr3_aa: CATKGVGGGRNEQFF
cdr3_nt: TGTGCCACTAAAGGCGTTGGCGGGGGGAGGAATGAGCAGTTCTTC

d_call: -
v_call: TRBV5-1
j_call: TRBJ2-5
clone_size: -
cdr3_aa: CASSLGSGTIQETQYF
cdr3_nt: TGCGCCAGCAGCTTGGGTTCGGGGACAATCCAAGAGACCCAGTACTTC

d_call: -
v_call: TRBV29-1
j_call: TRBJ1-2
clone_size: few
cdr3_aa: CSVLESYGYTF
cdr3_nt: TGCAGCGTTTTGGAAAGCTATGGCTACACCTTC

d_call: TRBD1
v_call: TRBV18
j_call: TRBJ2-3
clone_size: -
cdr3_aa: CASSPPGQGIADTQYF
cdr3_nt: TGTGCCAGCTCACCACCGGGACAGGGGATAGCAGATACGCAGTATTTT

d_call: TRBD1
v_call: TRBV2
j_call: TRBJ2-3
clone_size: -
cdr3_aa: CASLPHRGQDTQYF
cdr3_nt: TGTGCCAGCCTTCCCCACAGGGGGCAAGATACGCAGTATTTT

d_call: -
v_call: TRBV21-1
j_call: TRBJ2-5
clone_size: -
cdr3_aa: CASSKAALNGAQPETQYF
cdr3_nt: TGTGCCAGCAGCAAAGCTGCCCTAAACGGGGCGCAACCAGAGACCCAGTACTTC

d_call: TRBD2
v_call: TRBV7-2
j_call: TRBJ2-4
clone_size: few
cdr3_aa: CASSTKLAGVNIQYF
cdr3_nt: TGTGCCAGCAGCACGAAACTAGCGGGGGTAAACATTCAGTACTTC

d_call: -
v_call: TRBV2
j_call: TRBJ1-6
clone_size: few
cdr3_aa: CASSIQGDNSPLHF
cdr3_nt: TGTGCCAGCAGTATACAGGGAGATAATTCACCCCTCCACTTT

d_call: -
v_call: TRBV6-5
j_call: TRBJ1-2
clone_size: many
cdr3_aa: CASSQGNDYGYTF
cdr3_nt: TGTGCCAGTTCTCAGGGAAACGACTATGGCTACACCTTC

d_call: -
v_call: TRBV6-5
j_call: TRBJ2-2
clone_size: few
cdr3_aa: CASSSSGELFF
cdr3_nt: TGTGCCAGCAGTTCAAGCGGGGAGCTGTTTTTT

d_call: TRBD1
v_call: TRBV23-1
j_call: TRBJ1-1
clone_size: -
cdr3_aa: CASKLRDRETEAFF
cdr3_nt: TGCGCCAGCAAGCTCCGGGACAGGGAGACTGAAGCTTTCTTT

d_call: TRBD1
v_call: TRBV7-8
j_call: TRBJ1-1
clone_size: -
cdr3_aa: CASSYTGQGSTEAFF
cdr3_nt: TGTGCCAGCAGCTATACCGGACAGGGTTCGACTGAAGCTTTCTTT

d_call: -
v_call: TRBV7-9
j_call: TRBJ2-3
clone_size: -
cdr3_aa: CASSPVGGAFRDTQYF
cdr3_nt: TGTGCCAGCAGCCCCGTGGGCGGGGCCTTCCGGGATACGCAGTATTTT

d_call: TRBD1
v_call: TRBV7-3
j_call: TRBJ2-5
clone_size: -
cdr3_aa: CASSSGTGTGETQYF
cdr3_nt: TGTGCCAGCAGCTCTGGGACAGGGACTGGAGAGACCCAGTACTTC

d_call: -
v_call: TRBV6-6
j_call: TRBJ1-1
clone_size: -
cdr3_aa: CASSLMGDTEAFF
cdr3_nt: TGTGCCAGCAGCCTCATGGGGGACACTGAAGCTTTCTTT